This passage covers 6 T cell receptor beta chains from one sample sequenced in a study of somatic mutations in cytotoxic T cells in rheumatoid arthritis. Measured with immunoSEQ multiplex PCR; TCRdb has only the in-frame clones, and not every one. The profile shows approximately 14,000 clones, roughly 82% of them singletons. The sample comprised CD8+ T cells sorted from blood. The origin of the receptors is an adult with rheumatoid arthritis.

The chain couples TRBV7-2 to TRBJ2-5; 10 bases line up with TRBD2. V lost 5 bases, J lost 7 bases, and 22 bases stayed unmatched. Germline loops: CDR1 SGHTA, CDR2 FQGNSA. The CDR3 is 19 residues long. Written as DNA, the CDR3 is TGTGCCAGCAGCAACATGGGAGTCCCAGCGGGGGGGCCACCTGTGACCCAGTACTTC. This encodes CASSNMGVPAGGPPVTQYF.

V usage is TRBV10-2 and J usage is TRBJ2-3; 7 bases align to TRBD2. Germline V gene sequence: CDR1 WSHSY, CDR2 SAAADI. This CDR3 region has 16 residues. Trimming at V came to 8 bases and at J to 1 base, leaving 12 bases not matched to a gene. CDR3 loop: CASVRVLAGGTDTQYF. CDR3 sequence (DNA): TGCGCCAGCGTGAGGGTACTCGCGGGGGGCACAGATACGCAGTATTTT.

CDR3 in amino acids: CASSQESGVLKNEQFF. In nucleotides, the CDR3 is TGTGCCAGCAGCCAAGAGAGTGGGGTCCTGAAGAATGAGCAGTTCTTC. The V and J genes are TRBV4-2 and TRBJ2-1; D is undetermined. This CDR3 has 16 residues. Germline V lookup: CDR1 LGHNA, CDR2 YNFKEQ. The V end lost 0 bases, the J end lost 7 bases, and 16 bases lay between the germline ends.

A single count supports this clone. V and J are TRBV7-2 and TRBJ2-5; D unresolved. This CDR3 is built from 13 residues. V was trimmed by 5 bases and J by 1 base, leaving 8 bases between them. Germline V gives CDR1 SGHTA, CDR2 FQGNSA. The CDR3: CASSRQVQETQYF. The CDR3 DNA sequence: TGTGCCAGCAGCCGGCAGGTCCAAGAGACCCAGTACTTC.

This clone was picked up one time. The chain carries TRBV27 and TRBJ2-1, with D unclear. Germline lookup yields CDR1 MNHEY and CDR2 SMNVEV (reference sequence). This CDR3 has 12 amino acids. V lost 6 bases, J lost 9 bases, and 12 bases lay in between. The DNA of the CDR3 is TGTGCCAGCAGCCAAGGATTTGGTGAGCAGTTCTTC. Amino acids: CASSQGFGEQFF.

The V and J genes are TRBV6-5 and TRBJ2-2; 11 bases are shared with TRBD2. Trimming at V came to 6 bases and at J to 2 bases, leaving 2 bases not matched to a gene. Per the germline V gene, CDR1 is MNHEY and CDR2 is SVGAGI. The CDR3 has 15 amino acids. CDR3 sequence reads: CASRLAGGNTGELFF. CDR3 in DNA: TGTGCCAGCAGGCTAGCGGGAGGAAACACCGGGGAGCTGTTTTTT.